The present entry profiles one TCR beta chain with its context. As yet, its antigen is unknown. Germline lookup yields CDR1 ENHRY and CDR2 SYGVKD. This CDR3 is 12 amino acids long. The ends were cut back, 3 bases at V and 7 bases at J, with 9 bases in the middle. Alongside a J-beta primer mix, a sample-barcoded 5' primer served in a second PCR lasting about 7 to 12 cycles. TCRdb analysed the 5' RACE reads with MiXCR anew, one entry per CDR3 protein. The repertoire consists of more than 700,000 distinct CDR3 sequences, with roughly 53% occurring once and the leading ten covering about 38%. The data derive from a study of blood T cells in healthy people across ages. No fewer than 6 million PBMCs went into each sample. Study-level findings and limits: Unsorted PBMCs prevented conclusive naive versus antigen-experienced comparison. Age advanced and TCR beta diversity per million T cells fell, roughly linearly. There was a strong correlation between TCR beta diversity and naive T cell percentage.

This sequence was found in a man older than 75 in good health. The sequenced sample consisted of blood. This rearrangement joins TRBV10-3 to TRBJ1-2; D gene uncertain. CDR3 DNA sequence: TGTGCCATCAGTGAATCAGAGGGTGGCTACACCTTC. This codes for CAISESEGGYTF.